These T cell receptor beta chains were read from a single sample in a study of control samples from healthy donors and cancer patients. Clones were sequenced by immunoSEQ multiplex PCR, and TCRdb holds only the in-frame ones, with some missing. The sample consists of tens of thousands of clones, roughly 90% of them appearing once. The specimen was PBMCs. The receptors were gathered from a woman aged 55-70 years with head and neck cancer. Each CDR3 is given with its conserved first and last residue. The D gene is left open where the match is weak. The size entry is marked missing in some rows and otherwise reads once, few, many or a size class.

j_gene,d_gene,v_gene,abundance,CDR3nt,CDR3aa
TRBJ1-5,-,TRBV7-2,-,TGTGCCAGCAGCTTACTACAGGGTGGGCAGCCCCAGCATTTT,CASSLLQGGQPQHF
TRBJ2-7,TRBD2,TRBV19,few,TGTGCCAGTAGCCGAGGGAGGGAATACGAGCAGTACTTC,CASSRGREYEQYF
TRBJ1-4,-,TRBV6-6,once,TGTGCCAGCAGTCGCCGGCGAGGGGAGGATGAAAAACTGTTTTTT,CASSRRRGEDEKLFF
TRBJ2-7,TRBD1,TRBV7-2,-,TGTGCCAGCAGCCGCACCGGGACAGGGGGCTTCTACGAGCAGTACTTC,CASSRTGTGGFYEQYF
TRBJ1-4,-,TRBV10-3,-,TGTGCCATCAGTGAGTCTACAGTCCTTAATGAAAAACTGTTTTTT,CAISESTVLNEKLFF
TRBJ1-5,TRBD1,TRBV7-2,-,TGTGCCAGCAGCGCGGACAGGTACGGGCCCCAGCATTTT,CASSADRYGPQHF
TRBJ2-1,-,TRBV5-4,-,TGTGCCAGCAGCTTGGAGTACCGCTCCTACAATGAGCAGTTCTTC,CASSLEYRSYNEQFF
TRBJ2-7,TRBD2,TRBV18,once,TGTGCCAGCTCACCACCTAGCGGGAGGGCCGAATCTTACGAGCAGTACTTC,CASSPPSGRAESYEQYF
TRBJ1-2,-,TRBV25-1,-,TGTGCCAGCAGTGATACAGGGTACTATGGCTACACCTTC,CASSDTGYYGYTF
TRBJ1-4,-,TRBV18,-,TGTGCCAGCTCACCATCCGGGACAAGGGATGAAAAACTGTTTTTT,CASSPSGTRDEKLFF
TRBJ1-5,-,TRBV3-1/TRBV3-2,-,TGTGCCAGCAGCCAAGAAGTCGGCCTCCATCAGCCCCAGCATTTT,CASSQEVGLHQPQHF
TRBJ2-1,TRBD2,TRBV2,-,TGTGCCAGCAACAGACTAGCGGGAGGGCCAGGTGAGCAGTTCTTC,CASNRLAGGPGEQFF
TRBJ1-1,-,TRBV6-5,-,TGTGCCAGCAGTTTCCCCGGGGCTAGGAACACTGAAGCTTTCTTT,CASSFPGARNTEAFF
TRBJ1-1,-,TRBV29-1,-,TGCAGCGTTGAAACCAGGGTCGGAAGGACTGAAGCTTTCTTT,CSVETRVGRTEAFF
TRBJ1-2,-,TRBV14,few,TGTGCCAGCAGCCAAGATAGGGTCGGTCGTGGTGGCTACACCTTC,CASSQDRVGRGGYTF
TRBJ1-2,-,TRBV2,-,TGTGCCAGCAGAACCAGCCTCACCCAACACTATGGCTACACCTTC,CASRTSLTQHYGYTF
TRBJ2-2,-,TRBV5-1,-,TGCGCCAGCAGCTCCTCCAGGGACCGGACCGGGGAGCTGTTTTTT,CASSSSRDRTGELFF
TRBJ2-3,TRBD1,TRBV3-1/TRBV3-2,-,TGTGCCAGCAGGCCCAAATACGGGACAGGGGGCACAGATACGCAGTATTTT,CASRPKYGTGGTDTQYF
TRBJ2-1,TRBD1,TRBV6-2/TRBV6-3,-,TGTGCCAGCAGTTACGCCGGGACAGGGGAGTACAATGAGCAGTTCTTC,CASSYAGTGEYNEQFF
TRBJ2-7,TRBD1,TRBV6-5,-,TGTGCCAGCAGTCCCGGGACAGGGCCCTACGAGCAGTACTTC,CASSPGTGPYEQYF
TRBJ2-1,-,TRBV5-1,once,TGCGCCAGCAGCTCGGAGGGCCGGGGTGAGCAGTTCTTC,CASSSEGRGEQFF
TRBJ2-3,-,TRBV4-1,-,TGCGCCAGCAGCCAAGATAGGGACTGGTACACAGATACGCAGTATTTT,CASSQDRDWYTDTQYF
TRBJ1-2,-,TRBV18,once,TGTGCCAGCTCACCACCCCCTGGCCGTAGGTGGCAATCCTCCGATGGCTACACCTTC,CASSPPPGRRWQSSDGYTF
TRBJ1-2,-,TRBV19,-,TGTGCCAGTAGTAGCCGGGACTTAGTGCGTGGTGGCTACACCTTC,CASSSRDLVRGGYTF
TRBJ2-1,TRBD2,TRBV5-1,-,TGCGCCAGCAGCCTTGGGGGACTAGCAGTCAACAATGAGCAGTTCTTC,CASSLGGLAVNNEQFF
TRBJ1-5,-,TRBV20-1,-,TGCAGTGCTAGTTTTGGGTCAGGCAATCAGCCCCAGCATTTT,CSASFGSGNQPQHF
TRBJ2-4,TRBD1,TRBV19,-,TGTGCCAGTAGTGGCGACAGGGACGGGGCCAAAAACATTCAGTACTTC,CASSGDRDGAKNIQYF
TRBJ2-7,-,TRBV6-1,-,TGTGCCAGCAGTGAAGCGCTGGGCTACGAGCAGTACTTC,CASSEALGYEQYF
TRBJ1-5,-,TRBV10-3,-,TGTGCCATCAGTGAGTCCCTCGATCAGCCCCAGCATTTT,CAISESLDQPQHF
TRBJ1-5,-,TRBV24-1,-,TGTGCCACCAGTGATTCACCAACCTCAGGGGTAGGTCAGCCCCAGCATTTT,CATSDSPTSGVGQPQHF
TRBJ2-2,TRBD1,TRBV10-1,-,TGCGCCAGCAGTGGGCAGGGGGAATCAGGGGAGCTGTTTTTT,CASSGQGESGELFF
TRBJ1-6,-,TRBV5-6,-,TGTGCCAGCAGCTTGGACTATAATTCACCCCTCCACTTT,CASSLDYNSPLHF
TRBJ2-1,-,TRBV7-9,-,TGTGCCAGCAGGGAGAACATTTACGCCCTAAGGGGCAATGAGCAGTTCTTC,CASRENIYALRGNEQFF
TRBJ1-1,-,TRBV7-2,-,TGTGCCAGCAGCTTAGGTTCCTCTCAAACTGAAGCTTTCTTT,CASSLGSSQTEAFF
TRBJ2-7,TRBD2,TRBV5-1,-,TGCGCCAGCAGCCCGGGACTAGCGGGAGGTCTGAGCTCCTACGAGCAGTACTTC,CASSPGLAGGLSSYEQYF
TRBJ1-2,-,TRBV16,-,TGTGCCAGCAGCCAATCCGCAGGCAACTATGGCTACACCTTC,CASSQSAGNYGYTF
TRBJ2-4,TRBD2,TRBV5-6,-,TGTGCCAGCAGCCGCATGGGGAGGGGAATGGACATTCAGTACTTC,CASSRMGRGMDIQYF
TRBJ1-2,TRBD1,TRBV18,-,TGTGCCAGCTCATACACAGGGGAAGGCTACACCTTC,CASSYTGEGYTF
TRBJ2-5,-,TRBV21-1,-,TGTGCCAGCAGCAAGGGTGTTCGGTACTTC,CASSKGVRYF
TRBJ2-7,TRBD2,TRBV5-1,-,TGCGCCAGCAGCTTGGGGCTAGCGGGAGGGCCGTACGAGCAGTACTTC,CASSLGLAGGPYEQYF
TRBJ1-5,TRBD1,TRBV6-2/TRBV6-3,-,TGTGCCAGCAGTCCAAGACAGGGTGGGTTTGAGCCCCAGCATTTT,CASSPRQGGFEPQHF
TRBJ2-1,TRBD2,TRBV5-1,-,TGCGCCAGCAGCTGGATACCGGGACTAGCGTCGAACAATGAGCAGTTCTTC,CASSWIPGLASNNEQFF
TRBJ1-2,TRBD1,TRBV28,-,TGTGCCAGCAGTTCCCCGGGACAGGGTACCCGGAGCTATGGCTACACCTTC,CASSSPGQGTRSYGYTF
TRBJ2-1,TRBD2,TRBV15,-,TGTGCCACCAGCAGAGATCTGGGGACTAGCGTTCCGAGTTCCTACAATGAGCAGTTCTTC,CATSRDLGTSVPSSYNEQFF
TRBJ2-7,-,TRBV6-2/TRBV6-3,-,TGTGCCAGCAGTTATGTGATTTCCTACGAGCAGTACTTC,CASSYVISYEQYF
TRBJ2-5,TRBD1,TRBV5-1,-,TGCGCCAGCAGCTCTCACCGGGACAGAGAGTACTTC,CASSSHRDREYF
TRBJ2-6,TRBD1,TRBV2,-,TGTGCCAGCATCGGGGACAGGGCCTCTGGGGCCAACGTCCTGACTTTC,CASIGDRASGANVLTF
TRBJ2-7,TRBD2,TRBV11-2,once,TGTGCCAGCAGCGTCGGACTAGCGGGAGAAACCTACGAGCAGTACTTC,CASSVGLAGETYEQYF
TRBJ1-2,-,TRBV7-9,-,TGTGCCAGCAGCGAATCAACCGGGAAGATCTATGGCTACACCTTC,CASSESTGKIYGYTF
TRBJ2-7,TRBD2,TRBV6-6,-,TGTGCCAGTGAGAGCACGGGAGGAAAATCCTACGAGCAGTACTTC,CASESTGGKSYEQYF
TRBJ2-3,TRBD2,TRBV4-1,-,TGCGCCAGCAGCCAAGATCCCTGGGTTAGCGGGAGGGATCGCGCAGATACGCAGTATTTT,CASSQDPWVSGRDRADTQYF
TRBJ1-4,TRBD1,TRBV25-1,-,TGTGCCAGCAGTTATCGGACAGGGGTAGTTGAAAAACTGTTTTTT,CASSYRTGVVEKLFF
TRBJ2-1,TRBD1,TRBV11-2,-,TGTGCCAGCAGCCGAGACAGGGTTTCTTCCAATGAGCAGTTCTTC,CASSRDRVSSNEQFF
TRBJ1-5,-,TRBV6-6,-,TGTGCCAGCACCACGGGGGCCCCCCAGCCCCAGCATTTT,CASTTGAPQPQHF
TRBJ2-1,-,TRBV5-1,-,TGCGCCAGCAGCTTGGACCGGGTTAACGAGCAGTTCTTC,CASSLDRVNEQFF
TRBJ2-7,TRBD2,TRBV29-1,-,TGCAGCGTTGGGGGACTAGCGGGACGTTACGAGCAGTACTTC,CSVGGLAGRYEQYF
TRBJ1-1,-,TRBV18,-,TGTGCCAGCTCACCGAACTGGGGTTCGATCAACACTGAAGCTTTCTTT,CASSPNWGSINTEAFF